Following are 23 T cell receptor beta chains from one sample sequenced in a study of blood T cell repertoires in COVID-19. TCRdb keeps only in-frame clones here, not all; method: immunoSEQ multiplex PCR. Of some 200,000 clones detected, around 80% appear once; the ten largest clones hold 6.5% to 9%. What was sequenced was PBMCs or T cells enriched from blood (not recorded which). These receptors all stem from a woman aged 40-49 years with acute COVID-19.

This clone was recorded only once. V usage is TRBV29-1 and J usage is TRBJ2-1; D perhaps matches TRBD2 (6 bases). Germline V gene lookup returns CDR1 SQVTM and CDR2 ANQGSEA. Trimming cost V 5 bases and J 0 bases, with 11 bases left between them. CDR3 length: 14 residues. CDR3 protein: CSVLGSPSYNEQFF. CDR3 DNA: TGCAGCGTTCTCGGGAGTCCCTCCTACAATGAGCAGTTCTTC.

This chain joins TRBV19 and TRBJ1-6, with 9 nucleotides matching TRBD1. CDR1 and CDR2 (germline): LNHDA, SQIVND (reference sequence). V gave up 3 bases and J gave up 10 bases; unmatched junction bases: 10. The length of the CDR3 is 16 residues. The CDR3 protein is CASSITGTGSDSPLHF. The CDR3 coding sequence is TGTGCCAGTAGTATTACCGGGACAGGGTCTGACTCACCCCTCCACTTT.

The chain links TRBV2 to TRBJ1-6; D uncertain. Trimming pared 4 bases from V and 0 bases from J, leaving 7 bases between. This CDR3 region has 15 residues. Germline CDR1 is SNHLY and CDR2 is FYNNEI. CDR3 sequence (DNA): TGTGCCAGCAGTGGAGATAGCTCCTATAATTCACCCCTCCACTTT. Translation: CASSGDSSYNSPLHF. Using reference TRBV2 and TRBJ1-6 for the parts outside the CDR3, the full variable domain is EPEVTQTPSHQVTQMGQEVILRCVPISNHLYFYWYRQILGQKVEFLVSFYNNEISEKSEIFDDQFSVERPDGSNFTLKIRSTKLEDSAMYFCASSGDSSYNSPLHFGNGTRLTVT.

This chain joins TRBV10-2 and TRBJ2-4, with 7 bases that match TRBD1. The CDR3 has 18 residues. Per germline, CDR1 WSHSY and CDR2 SAAADI. V lost 2 bases to trimming and J lost 3 bases; unmatched junction nucleotides: 13. DNA of the CDR3: TGCGCCAGCAGTGAGGCAGGGGGAGAAGTAGGGAGCAAAAACATTCAGTACTTC. Amino acids: CASSEAGGEVGSKNIQYF.

This chain's CDR3 is CASSEGPPGGTEAFF. CDR3 sequence (DNA): TGTGCCAGCAGTGAAGGTCCTCCCGGTGGCACTGAAGCTTTCTTT. This chain links TRBV6-1 with TRBJ1-1; no definite D call. The CDR3 extends over 15 amino acids. Germline lookup yields CDR1 MNHNS and CDR2 SASEGT. V shed 1 base and J shed 4 bases, with 13 bases lying between them.

V gene TRBV29-1 combines with J gene TRBJ1-2, with 7 bases fitting TRBD1. The CDR3 loop spans 13 amino acids. Germline V gene lookup returns CDR1 SQVTM and CDR2 ANQGSEA. Trimming took 0 bases from V and 4 from J; bases not matched to a gene: 2. DNA for the CDR3: TGCAGCGTTGAAGAAGGGGACAGCTATGGCTACACCTTC. Translating it yields CSVEEGDSYGYTF.

DNA for the CDR3: TGCAGCGTTCAAAGGACAGGGGAGGACTATGGCTACACCTTC. Translation gives CSVQRTGEDYGYTF. The chain is built from TRBV29-1 and TRBJ1-2, with 9 nucleotides matching TRBD1. Germline V gene sequence: CDR1 SQVTM, CDR2 ANQGSEA. CDR3 size: 14 residues. Trimming removed 5 bases from V and 3 bases from J; junction bases left unmatched: 7.

CDR3 residues: CASRKGLAGVQGYNEQFF. Written as DNA, the CDR3 is TGCGCCAGCAGAAAGGGACTAGCGGGAGTCCAAGGCTACAATGAGCAGTTCTTC. V usage is TRBV5-1 and J usage is TRBJ2-1; TRBD2 matches 14 bases. From germline, CDR1 is SGHRS and CDR2 YFSETQ. V lost 5 bases, J lost 3 bases, and 10 bases stayed unmatched. The CDR3 is made up of 18 amino acids.

The rearrangement links TRBV21-1 to TRBJ1-5; TRBD1, the table's D call, lacks a check against the DNA. TRBV21-1 is flagged as a pseudogene. The CDR3 loop spans 13 amino acids. As DNA, the CDR3 is TGTGCCAGCACCTGGACAGGAAATCAGCCCCAGCATTTT. It encodes CASTWTGNQPQHF.

This clone has only a few counts. V and J are TRBV4-3 and TRBJ1-3; D gene ambiguous. V was clipped by 2 bases and J by 7 bases, with 9 bases between them. The CDR3 extends over 13 amino acids. CDR1 is LGHNA and CDR2 is YSLEER in the germline V gene. The CDR3 DNA sequence: TGCGCCAGCAGCCAAACAACGGGGAACACCATATATTTT. This translates into CASSQTTGNTIYF.

The gene calls are TRBV18 and TRBJ2-5; D perhaps matches TRBD2 (6 bases). Germline V gives CDR1 KGHSH, CDR2 LQKENI. V lost 5 bases and J lost 4, with 17 bases in between. This CDR3 is 15 amino acids long. CDR3 sequence reads: CASSYGSGVGETQYF. The DNA of the CDR3 is TGTGCCAGCTCATATGGTAGCGGAGTAGGAGAGACCCAGTACTTC. The full variable domain, in which reference TRBV18 and TRBJ2-5 provide the parts outside the CDR3, is NAGVMQNPRHLVRRRGQEARLRCSPMKGHSHVYWYRQLPEEGLKFMVYLQKENIIDESGMPKERFSAEFPKEGPSILRIQQVVRGDSAAYFCASSYGSGVGETQYFGPGTRLLVL.

This clone appeared a few times. This chain connects TRBV9 to TRBJ2-1, with a possible D match to TRBD2 (6 bases). This CDR3 spans 14 amino acids. Germline V CDR1 and CDR2: SGDLS, YYNGEE. The V end lost 1 base, the J end lost 9 bases, and 14 bases lay between the germline ends. The CDR3 DNA is TGTGCCAGCAGCGTATGGCGGGGAGGCAGTGAGCAGTTCTTC. Protein sequence: CASSVWRGGSEQFF.

The chain couples TRBV5-5 to TRBJ2-3; 7 bases align to TRBD1. The CDR3 contains 15 residues. Per the germline V gene, CDR1 is SGHKS and CDR2 is YYEKEE (reference sequence). Trimming removed 4 bases from V and 3 bases from J; junction bases left unmatched: 8. This chain's CDR3 is CASSPDGTATDTQYF. For the CDR3, the DNA is TGTGCCAGCAGCCCGGATGGGACAGCGACAGATACGCAGTATTTT.

The rearrangement joins TRBV27 to TRBJ1-4; D remains unclear. Germline lookup yields CDR1 MNHEY and CDR2 SMNVEV (reference sequence). The CDR3 extends over 14 amino acids. Trimming took 6 bases from V and 0 from J, leaving 8 bases between them. The CDR3 nucleotides read TGTGCCAGCAGAGAGGATGCAACTAATGAAAAACTGTTTTTT. Translation: CASREDATNEKLFF.

This chain joins TRBV19 and TRBJ2-2, with 7 bases fitting TRBD1. The CDR3 is 16 residues long. With V trimmed by 4 bases and J by 0 bases, 5 bases remained unmatched. From germline, CDR1 is LNHDA and CDR2 SQIVND (reference sequence). CDR3 nucleotides: TGTGCCAGTAGTAGTCCGGGGACAGCGAACACCGGGGAGCTGTTTTTT. Translation gives CASSSPGTANTGELFF.

The chain has TRBV9 and TRBJ2-3; D is perhaps TRBD2 (6 bases). V gave up 0 bases and J gave up 5 bases, with 10 bases separating them. The CDR3 covers 14 residues. Looked up from germline, CDR1 is SGDLS and CDR2 is YYNGEE. CDR3 nucleotides: TGTGCCAGCAGCGTAGGGGGGGTCGGAGATACGCAGTATTTT. It is translated as CASSVGGVGDTQYF. Combining the CDR3 with reference TRBV9 and TRBJ2-3 gives the whole variable domain DSGVTQTPKHLITATGQRVTLRCSPRSGDLSVYWYQQSLDQGLQFLIQYYNGEERAKGNILERFSAQQFPDLHSELNLSSLELGDSALYFCASSVGGVGDTQYFGPGTRLTVL.

This chain connects TRBV3-1 (or the pseudogene TRBV3-2) to TRBJ2-1; 8 nucleotides agree with TRBD2. Germline V gives CDR1 LGHDT, CDR2 YNNKEL (reference sequence). With V trimmed by 7 bases and J by 0 bases, 20 bases remained unmatched. This CDR3 has 20 residues. The CDR3 DNA reads TGTGCCAGCATCCTAACACAACTAGCGGACCTGCTTCACTCCTACAATGAGCAGTTCTTC. Its protein product is CASILTQLADLLHSYNEQFF.

A word on this clone: Other nucleotide sequences from this sample produce the same CDR3. J is TRBJ1-1 and V is TRBV9, with 7 nucleotides matching TRBD1. V shed 0 bases and J 4 bases; nucleotides not matched to a gene: 3. The CDR3 contains 14 residues. Germline V gives CDR1 SGDLS, CDR2 YYNGEE. The CDR3 reads CASSVVQGGTEAFF. Written as DNA, the CDR3 is TGTGCCAGCAGCGTAGTTCAGGGGGGCACTGAAGCTTTCTTT.

The chain combines TRBV7-6 with TRBJ2-2, with 7 positions matching TRBD2. The CDR3 consists of 17 residues. V trimming: 5 bases; J trimming: 2 bases; junction bases outside the gene matches: 11. Germline CDR1 and CDR2: SGHVS and FNYEAQ. The CDR3: CASSPEWLAENTGELFF. CDR3 nucleotide sequence: TGTGCCAGCAGCCCGGAGTGGCTAGCGGAAAACACCGGGGAGCTGTTTTTT.

The V gene is TRBV11-1, the J gene TRBJ1-2; D not resolved. V shed 3 bases and J shed 5 bases, with 13 bases lying between them. From germline, CDR1 is SGHAT and CDR2 FQDESV (reference sequence). There are 14 residues in the CDR3. The CDR3 here is CASSLDNRPYGYTF. In DNA, the CDR3 is TGTGCCAGCAGCTTGGATAACAGACCTTATGGCTACACCTTC.

The gene calls are TRBV7-3 and TRBJ2-1; the D gene is possibly TRBD1 (6 bases). The V end lost 5 bases, the J end lost 9 bases, and 17 bases lay between the germline ends. Looked up from germline, CDR1 is SGHTA and CDR2 is FQGTGA. The CDR3 sequence is 14 residues long. The DNA of the CDR3 is TGTGCCAGCAGCGCGGAGCCACAGGGTTCTGAGCAGTTCTTC. It yields the protein CASSAEPQGSEQFF.

This clone was detected only a few times. The chain joins TRBV9 to TRBJ2-1; weak D call: TRBD2 (6 bases). Trimming removed 0 bases at V and 9 bases at J, with 16 bases between. CDR1 is SGDLS and CDR2 is YYNGEE in the germline V gene. This CDR3 comprises 15 residues. Here the CDR3 reads CASSVELAKSGEQFF. CDR3 DNA sequence: TGTGCCAGCAGCGTAGAGCTAGCGAAGTCTGGTGAGCAGTTCTTC.

This chain uses TRBV9 with TRBJ2-2, with 9 bases aligning to TRBD2. Germline CDR1 SGDLS, CDR2 YYNGEE. The CDR3 sequence is 17 residues long. V lost 4 bases to trimming and J lost 7 bases; unmatched junction nucleotides: 14. The chain's CDR3 is CASSHRAGGPTSGELFF. CDR3 nucleotides: TGTGCCAGCAGCCATAGGGCGGGAGGGCCTACAAGCGGGGAGCTGTTTTTT.